This TCR beta chain was obtained from a study of blood T cell repertoires in COVID-19 (dated by TCRdb to 2018 to 2021). Study-wide context: The collaborator samples originated in the United States, Italy and Spain and spanned the acute and convalescent phases of COVID-19. The prospective study material was composed of cDNA or gDNA derived from T cells, B-cell-depleted T cells, or PBMCs. The samples were drawn from the first 160 participants of the ongoing ImmuneRACE study and from 1,200 or so subjects provided by 6 global collaborators. A freely available public database, intended as a resource for researchers studying the immune response to SARS-CoV-2, is where the repertoires were released. Where HLA class I and class II types were available, the types were taken from metadata supplied by the sample provider, not from assay-based typing. Nearly every sample came with metadata listing a de-identified subject ID, COVID-19 status, age in years and sex. Subjects who had been exposed to COVID-19, were actively infected with it, or had recovered from it provided the deeply sampled blood TCRbeta repertoires that made up the dataset. General findings and caveats noted by the study authors: The amount of clinical and demographic metadata varied by source and participant and was provided uncurated.

The immunoSEQ Assay, a bias-controlled multiplex PCR, was used to amplify TCRbeta CDR3 regions from genomic DNA. On the authors' methods: The number of nucleated cells in each sample was estimated by amplification of reference gene primers within the assay. To quantify the absolute abundance of each unique TCRbeta CDR3 rearrangement, sequence reads were collapsed and filtered. For each sample, productive Simpson clonality was calculated as the square root of Simpson's diversity index across productive rearrangements. TCRdb stores this immuneACCESS table with in-frame sequences only. Part of the clones is absent; in the studies checked, under half of the shortfall reflects unresolved V genes, and no reason is known for the rest. V and J calls and clone size are those listed in that table; D and trimming were worked out from the DNA. The sample contains under 350,000 clones, roughly 91% of them found a single time. The ten biggest clones cover approximately 4.6% of the sample.

As concerns this clone: Its target antigen remains unknown. There are no base qualities to consult, and no much larger clone falls within one base.

The collaborating institutions used their own protocols to collect whole blood in K2EDTA tubes. For TCRbeta analysis, collaborator samples were shipped as frozen whole blood, as isolated PBMCs, or as DNA extracted from either sample type. The specimen sequenced was peripheral blood. The source of this sequence is a middle-aged man with acute or convalescent COVID-19.

The DNA reads TGTGCCAGCAGAGACGACAGGGTAAATGGCTACACCTTC. This codes for CASRDDRVNGYTF. The chain was built from TRBV11-2 and TRBJ1-2; 7 central bases correspond to TRBD1. For CDR1 and CDR2, the germline V gene lists SGHAT and FQNNGV. Including the terminal cysteine and phenylalanine, the CDR3 comprises 13 residues. CDR3 DNA is the only sequence kept; it has 39 bases, read in frame from the first base. Trimming accounts for 6 bases at V and 6 bases at J, while the number of junction bases matched to no gene is 7. Reference TRBV11-2 and TRBJ1-2 proteins supply the regions before and after the CDR3; the full variable domain is: EAGVAQSPRYKIIEKRQSVAFWCNPISGHATLYWYQQILGQGPKLLIQFQNNGVVDDSQLPKDRFSAERLKGVDSTLKIQPAKLEDSAVYLCASRDDRVNGYTFGSGTRLTVV.